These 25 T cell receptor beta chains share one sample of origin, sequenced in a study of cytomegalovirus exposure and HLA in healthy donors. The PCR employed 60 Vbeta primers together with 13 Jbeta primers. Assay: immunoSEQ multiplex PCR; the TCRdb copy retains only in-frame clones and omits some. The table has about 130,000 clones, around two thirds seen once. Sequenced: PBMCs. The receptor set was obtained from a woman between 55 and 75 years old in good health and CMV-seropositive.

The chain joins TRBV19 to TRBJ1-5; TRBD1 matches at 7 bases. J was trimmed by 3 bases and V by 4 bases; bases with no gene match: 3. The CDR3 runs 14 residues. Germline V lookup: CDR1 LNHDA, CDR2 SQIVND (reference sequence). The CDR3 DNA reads TGTGCCAGTAGTAGGACAGGCACCAATCAGCCCCAGCATTTT. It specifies CASSRTGTNQPQHF.

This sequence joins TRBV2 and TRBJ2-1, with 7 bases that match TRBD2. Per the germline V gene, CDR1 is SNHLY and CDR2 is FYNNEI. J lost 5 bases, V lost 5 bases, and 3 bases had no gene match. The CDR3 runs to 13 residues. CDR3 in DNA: TGTGCCAGCAGTCGGGACTACAACAATGAGCAGTTCTTC. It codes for CASSRDYNNEQFF.

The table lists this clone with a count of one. CDR3 amino acids: CASTLAGVGEQFF. The CDR3 DNA reads as TGTGCCAGCACCCTAGCGGGAGTTGGGGAGCAGTTCTTC. The chain links TRBV6-5 to TRBJ2-1; the match to TRBD2 covers 10 bases. Germline lookup yields CDR1 MNHEY and CDR2 SVGAGI. Trimming at V came to 7 bases and at J to 10 bases, leaving 7 bases not matched to a gene. The CDR3 is 13 residues long.

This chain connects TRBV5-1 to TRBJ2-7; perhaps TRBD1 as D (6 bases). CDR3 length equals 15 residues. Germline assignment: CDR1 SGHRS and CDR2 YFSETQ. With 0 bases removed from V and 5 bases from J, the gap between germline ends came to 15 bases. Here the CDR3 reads CASSLEGGVADEQYF. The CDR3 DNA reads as TGCGCCAGCAGCTTGGAAGGGGGAGTAGCCGACGAGCAGTACTTC. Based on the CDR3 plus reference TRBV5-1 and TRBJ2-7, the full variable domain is KAGVTQTPRYLIKTRGQQVTLSCSPISGHRSVSWYQQTPGQGLQFLFEYFSETQRNKGNFPGRFSGRQFSNSRSEMNVSTLELGDSALYLCASSLEGGVADEQYFGPGTRLTVT.

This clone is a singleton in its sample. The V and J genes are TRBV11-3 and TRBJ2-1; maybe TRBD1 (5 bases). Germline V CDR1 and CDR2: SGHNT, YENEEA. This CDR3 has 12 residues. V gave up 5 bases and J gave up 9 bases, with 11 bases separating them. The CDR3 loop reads CASSMSGIEQFF. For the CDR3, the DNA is TGTGCCAGCAGCATGTCAGGGATTGAGCAGTTCTTC.

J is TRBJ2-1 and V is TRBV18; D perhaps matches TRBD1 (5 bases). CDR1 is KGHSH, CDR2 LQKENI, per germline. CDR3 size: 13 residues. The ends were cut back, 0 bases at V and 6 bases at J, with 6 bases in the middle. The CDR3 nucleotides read TGTGCCAGCTCACCACCTACAGGCAATGAGCAGTTCTTC. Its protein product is CASSPPTGNEQFF.

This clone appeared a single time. This CDR3 reads CASSQDGAGGGADTQYF. CDR3 nucleotide sequence: TGTGCCAGCAGCCAAGACGGAGCGGGAGGGGGGGCAGATACGCAGTATTTT. The chain links TRBV4-2 to TRBJ2-3; the match to TRBD2 covers 10 bases. The CDR3 contains 17 residues. The germline V gene has CDR1 LGHNA and CDR2 YNFKEQ. V gave up 0 bases and J gave up 4 bases; unmatched junction bases: 7.

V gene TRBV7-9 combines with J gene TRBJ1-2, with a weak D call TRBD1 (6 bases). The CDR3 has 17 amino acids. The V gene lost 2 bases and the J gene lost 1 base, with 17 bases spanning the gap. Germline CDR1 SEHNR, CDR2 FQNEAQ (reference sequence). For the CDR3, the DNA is TGTGCCAGCAGCTTATATGGGGCCAAGGACAGTAACTATGGCTACACCTTC. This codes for CASSLYGAKDSNYGYTF.

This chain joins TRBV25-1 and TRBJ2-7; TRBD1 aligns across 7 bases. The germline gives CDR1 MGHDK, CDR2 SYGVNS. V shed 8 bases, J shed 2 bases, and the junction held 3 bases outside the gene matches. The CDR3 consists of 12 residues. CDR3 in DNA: TGTGCCAGCGTGGACAGGACCTACGAGCAGTACTTC. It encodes CASVDRTYEQYF.

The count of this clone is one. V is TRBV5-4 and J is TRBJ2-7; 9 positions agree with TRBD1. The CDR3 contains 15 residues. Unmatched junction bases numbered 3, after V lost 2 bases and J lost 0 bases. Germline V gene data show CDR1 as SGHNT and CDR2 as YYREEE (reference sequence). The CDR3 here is CASSFGQGSSYEQYF. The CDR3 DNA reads TGTGCCAGCAGCTTTGGACAGGGGAGCTCCTACGAGCAGTACTTC.

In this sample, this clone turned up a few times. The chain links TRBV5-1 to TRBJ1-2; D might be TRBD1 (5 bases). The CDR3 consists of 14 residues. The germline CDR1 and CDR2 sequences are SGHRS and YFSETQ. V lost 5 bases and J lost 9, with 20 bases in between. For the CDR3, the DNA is TGCGCCAGCAGAGAATCCACCCAGGGTAATCGCTACACCTTC. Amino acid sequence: CASRESTQGNRYTF.

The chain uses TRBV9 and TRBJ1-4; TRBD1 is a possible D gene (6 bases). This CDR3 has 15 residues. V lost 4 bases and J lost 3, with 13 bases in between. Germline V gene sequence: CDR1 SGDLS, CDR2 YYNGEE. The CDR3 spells CASSPQGWSNEKLFF. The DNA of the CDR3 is TGTGCCAGCAGCCCGCAGGGGTGGTCTAATGAAAAACTGTTTTTT.

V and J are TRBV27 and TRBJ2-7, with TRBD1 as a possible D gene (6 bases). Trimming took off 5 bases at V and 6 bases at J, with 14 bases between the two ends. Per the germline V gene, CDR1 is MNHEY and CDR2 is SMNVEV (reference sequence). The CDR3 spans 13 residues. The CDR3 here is CASSKQGSGEQYF. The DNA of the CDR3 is TGTGCCAGCAGTAAACAGGGTTCGGGCGAGCAGTACTTC.

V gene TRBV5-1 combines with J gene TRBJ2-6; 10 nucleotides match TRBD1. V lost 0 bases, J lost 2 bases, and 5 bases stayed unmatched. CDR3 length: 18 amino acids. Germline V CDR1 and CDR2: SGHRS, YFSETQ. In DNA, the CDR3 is TGCGCCAGCAGCTTGGGGCGGACAGGGGGGACTGGGGCCAACGTCCTGACTTTC. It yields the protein CASSLGRTGGTGANVLTF.

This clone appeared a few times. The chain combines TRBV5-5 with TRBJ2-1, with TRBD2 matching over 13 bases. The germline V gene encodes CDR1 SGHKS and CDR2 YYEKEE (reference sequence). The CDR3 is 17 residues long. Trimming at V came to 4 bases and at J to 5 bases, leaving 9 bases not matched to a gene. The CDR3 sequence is CASSPLGLAGANNEQFF. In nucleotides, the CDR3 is TGTGCCAGCAGCCCGCTCGGACTAGCGGGAGCCAACAATGAGCAGTTCTTC.

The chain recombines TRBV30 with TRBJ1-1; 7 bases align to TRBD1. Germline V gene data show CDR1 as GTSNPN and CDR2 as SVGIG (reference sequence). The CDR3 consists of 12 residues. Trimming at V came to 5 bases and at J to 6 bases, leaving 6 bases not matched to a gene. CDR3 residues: CAWGDSHAEAFF. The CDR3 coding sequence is TGTGCCTGGGGGGACAGCCACGCTGAAGCTTTCTTT.

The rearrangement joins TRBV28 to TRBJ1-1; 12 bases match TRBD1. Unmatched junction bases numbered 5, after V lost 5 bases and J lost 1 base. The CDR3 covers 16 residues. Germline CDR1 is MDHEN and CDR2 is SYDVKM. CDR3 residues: CASSAPGQGANTEAFF. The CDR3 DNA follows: TGTGCCAGCAGTGCACCGGGACAGGGGGCGAACACTGAAGCTTTCTTT.

CDR3 in DNA: TGCGCCAGCAGCTTGAGTACAGGCGGTCTTTACGAGCAGTACTTC. This gives the protein CASSLSTGGLYEQYF. This chain uses TRBV5-1 with TRBJ2-7, with D perhaps matching TRBD1 (5 bases). Germline CDR1 SGHRS, CDR2 YFSETQ. The CDR3 is made up of 15 amino acids. Trimming pared 1 base from V and 4 bases from J, leaving 15 bases between.

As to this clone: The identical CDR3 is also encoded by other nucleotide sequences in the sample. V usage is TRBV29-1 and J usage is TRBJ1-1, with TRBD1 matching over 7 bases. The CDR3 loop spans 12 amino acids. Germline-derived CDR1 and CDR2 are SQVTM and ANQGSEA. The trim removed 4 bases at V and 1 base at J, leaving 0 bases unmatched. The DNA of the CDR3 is TGCAGCGTTGGACAGGGGAACACTGAAGCTTTCTTT. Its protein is CSVGQGNTEAFF.

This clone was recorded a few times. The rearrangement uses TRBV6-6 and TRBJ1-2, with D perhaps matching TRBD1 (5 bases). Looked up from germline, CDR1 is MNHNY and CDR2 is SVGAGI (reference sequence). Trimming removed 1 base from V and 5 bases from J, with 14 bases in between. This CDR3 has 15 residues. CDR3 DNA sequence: TGTGCCAGCAGTTACTTCGATCCTAGGGGATATGGCTACACCTTC. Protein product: CASSYFDPRGYGYTF.

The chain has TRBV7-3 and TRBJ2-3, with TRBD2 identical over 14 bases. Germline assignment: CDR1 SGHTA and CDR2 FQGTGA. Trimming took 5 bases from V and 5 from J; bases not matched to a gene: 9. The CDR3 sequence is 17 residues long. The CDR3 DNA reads TGTGCCAGCAGCATGGGGACTAGCGGGAGTTGGGGAGATACGCAGTATTTT. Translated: CASSMGTSGSWGDTQYF.

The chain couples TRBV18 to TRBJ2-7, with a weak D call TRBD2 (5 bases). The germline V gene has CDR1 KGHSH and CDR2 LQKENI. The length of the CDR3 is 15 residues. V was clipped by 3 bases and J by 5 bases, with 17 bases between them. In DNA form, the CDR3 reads TGTGCCAGCTCACCGTCGGGAAGGGTTCCTAACGAGCAGTACTTC. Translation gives CASSPSGRVPNEQYF.

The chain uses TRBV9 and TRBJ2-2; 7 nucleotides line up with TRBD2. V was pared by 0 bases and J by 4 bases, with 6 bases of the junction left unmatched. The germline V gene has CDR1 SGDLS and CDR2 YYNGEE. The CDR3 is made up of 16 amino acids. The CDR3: CASSVEAGLLTGELFF. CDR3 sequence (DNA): TGTGCCAGCAGCGTAGAGGCGGGACTACTCACCGGGGAGCTGTTTTTT.

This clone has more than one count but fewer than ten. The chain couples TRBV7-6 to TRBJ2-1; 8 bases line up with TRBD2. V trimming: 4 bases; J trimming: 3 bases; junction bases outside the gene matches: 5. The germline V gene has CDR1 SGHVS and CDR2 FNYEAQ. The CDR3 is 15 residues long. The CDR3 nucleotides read TGTGCCAGCAGCTCGAGCGGGAGACTCTACAATGAGCAGTTCTTC. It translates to CASSSSGRLYNEQFF.

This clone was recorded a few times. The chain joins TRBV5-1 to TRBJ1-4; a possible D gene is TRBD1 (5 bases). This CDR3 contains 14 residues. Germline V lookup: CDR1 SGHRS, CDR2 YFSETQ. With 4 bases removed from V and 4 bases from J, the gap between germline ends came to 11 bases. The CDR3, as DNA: TGCGCCAGCAGCGCGGGGACCGATAATGAAAAACTGTTTTTT. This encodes CASSAGTDNEKLFF.